Below are 15 T cell receptor beta chains sequenced from a single sample in a study of blood T cell repertoires in COVID-19. Assay used: immunoSEQ multiplex PCR; TCRdb lists only in-frame clones, some missing. The table lists about 210,000 clones, roughly nine tenths of them singletons, with about 1.7% in the top ten. The sequencing input was peripheral blood. The source of these receptors is a man between 65 and 85 years old with acute or convalescent COVID-19.

V and J are TRBV7-9 and TRBJ2-5, with 9 bases matching TRBD2. Trimming cost V 1 base and J 2 bases; bases outside gene matches: 8. There are 17 residues in the CDR3. The germline gives CDR1 SEHNR, CDR2 FQNEAQ (reference sequence). The CDR3 loop reads CASSLGRRLAAQETQYF. In nucleotides, the CDR3 is TGTGCCAGCAGCTTAGGGAGGAGACTAGCGGCGCAAGAGACCCAGTACTTC.

This chain joins TRBV6-5 and TRBJ2-7, with a possible D match to TRBD2 (6 bases). There are 15 residues in the CDR3. V was pared by 4 bases and J by 2 bases, with 15 bases between. Germline V gene sequence: CDR1 MNHEY, CDR2 SVGAGI. CDR3 loop: CASSSPGVGTYEQYF. The CDR3 nucleotides are TGTGCCAGCAGTTCCCCGGGAGTTGGTACCTACGAGCAGTACTTC.

This chain links TRBV9 with TRBJ2-1; 9 nucleotides align to TRBD2. The CDR3 contains 18 residues. J was trimmed by 0 bases and V by 0 bases; bases with no gene match: 7. CDR1 and CDR2 from the germline V gene are SGDLS and YYNGEE. This chain's CDR3 is CASSVGPISGSSYNEQFF. CDR3 nucleotides: TGTGCCAGCAGCGTAGGTCCCATTAGCGGGAGCTCCTACAATGAGCAGTTCTTC.

This clone was observed a handful of times. The chain uses TRBV10-1 and TRBJ2-2; no clear D. V lost 2 bases and J 8 bases, leaving 12 bases between the germline ends. The CDR3 runs 14 residues. From germline, CDR1 is WNHNN and CDR2 SYGVQD (reference sequence). This chain's CDR3 is CASSEGPVYGELFF. The CDR3 DNA reads TGCGCCAGCAGTGAGGGGCCCGTGTATGGGGAGCTGTTTTTT.

The V call is TRBV6-5, the J call TRBJ2-1; D ambiguous. Trimming left V 6 bases short and J 4 bases short, with 10 bases between. This CDR3 has 13 amino acids. Germline V gives CDR1 MNHEY, CDR2 SVGAGI. The CDR3 sequence: CASSTTLYNEQFF. The CDR3 nucleotides read TGTGCCAGCAGCACGACACTTTACAATGAGCAGTTCTTC.

This clone was recorded once. The V and J genes are TRBV27 and TRBJ2-5, with 7 bases that match TRBD2. The V and J ends lost 6 bases and 5 bases, in that order; junction bases with no gene match: 6. Germline V gene sequence: CDR1 MNHEY, CDR2 SMNVEV (reference sequence). The CDR3 sequence is 13 residues long. As DNA, the CDR3 is TGTGCCAGCAGGAGAGTAGCGGGCGAGACCCAGTACTTC. Protein sequence: CASRRVAGETQYF.

The gene calls are TRBV5-5 and TRBJ2-5, with 10 bases lining up with TRBD2. Germline V CDR1 and CDR2: SGHKS, YYEKEE (reference sequence). J lost 4 bases, V lost 7 bases, and 7 bases had no gene match. CDR3 size: 14 residues. The CDR3 is CASQSGRVRETQYF. The CDR3 DNA is TGTGCCAGCCAAAGCGGGAGGGTCCGAGAGACCCAGTACTTC. The full variable domain, in which reference TRBV5-5 and TRBJ2-5 provide the parts outside the CDR3, is DAGVTQSPTHLIKTRGQQVTLRCSPISGHKSVSWYQQVLGQGPQFIFQYYEKEERGRGNFPDRFSARQFPNYSSELNVNALLLGDSALYLCASQSGRVRETQYFGPGTRLLVL.

This rearrangement joins TRBV19 to TRBJ1-2; 7 bases fit TRBD1. V gave up 3 bases and J gave up 1 base; unmatched junction bases: 8. The CDR3 runs to 16 residues. Looked up from germline, CDR1 is LNHDA and CDR2 is SQIVND (reference sequence). The CDR3 loop is CASSIAGTAYNYGYTF. In DNA, the CDR3 is TGTGCCAGTAGTATCGCGGGGACAGCGTATAACTATGGCTACACCTTC.

The rearrangement links TRBV5-4 to TRBJ2-7, with D tentatively TRBD2 (6 bases). The CDR3 has 17 amino acids. Germline V gene lookup returns CDR1 SGHNT and CDR2 YYREEE (reference sequence). V was cut by 0 bases and J by 6 bases, with 22 bases left in between. CDR3 nucleotide sequence: TGTGCCAGCAGCTTGGCATATAGGGGACGGGGGAGCCCCGAGCAGTACTTC. This translates into CASSLAYRGRGSPEQYF.

V gene TRBV29-1 combines with J gene TRBJ2-1; TRBD2 might be the D (6 bases). The germline gives CDR1 SQVTM, CDR2 ANQGSEA. The CDR3 sequence is 13 residues long. V was clipped by 2 bases and J by 13 bases, with 18 bases between them. CDR3 protein: CSVEPGTPTGQFF. In DNA, the CDR3 is TGCAGCGTTGAACCCGGGACTCCAACCGGACAGTTCTTC.

The chain links TRBV5-1 to TRBJ2-3; 8 bases map to TRBD1. The CDR3 spans 16 residues. Trimming cost V 1 base and J 2 bases; bases outside gene matches: 6. The germline V gene encodes CDR1 SGHRS and CDR2 YFSETQ. The CDR3 loop reads CASSLRTGSSTDTQYF. The CDR3 DNA reads TGCGCCAGCAGCTTGCGGACAGGGAGTTCCACAGATACGCAGTATTTT.

CDR3 nucleotide sequence: TGCGCCAGCAGCTTGGGACAGGGGTTCGTCGGGGAGCTGTTTTTT. It yields the protein CASSLGQGFVGELFF. The rearrangement uses TRBV5-1 and TRBJ2-2, with 8 bases that match TRBD1. Germline V gene data show CDR1 as SGHRS and CDR2 as YFSETQ. The trim removed 0 bases at V and 7 bases at J, leaving 5 bases unmatched. This CDR3 comprises 15 residues.

This rearrangement joins TRBV3-1 (or the pseudogene TRBV3-2) to TRBJ2-1; 11 positions agree with TRBD2. Germline assignment: CDR1 LGHDT and CDR2 YNNKEL (reference sequence). Unmatched junction bases numbered 1, after V lost 9 bases and J lost 6 bases. There are 12 residues in the CDR3. Here the CDR3 reads CASGLAGNEQFF. CDR3 in DNA: TGTGCCAGTGGACTAGCGGGCAATGAGCAGTTCTTC.

The J gene is TRBJ2-5, the V gene TRBV4-1; 11 nucleotides align to TRBD2. Trimming at V came to 3 bases and at J to 3 bases, leaving 3 bases not matched to a gene. The CDR3 runs to 15 residues. Germline V CDR1 and CDR2: MGHRA, YSYEKL. The CDR3, as DNA: TGCGCCAGCAGCCAGACTAGCGGGATTAAAGAGACCCAGTACTTC. It encodes CASSQTSGIKETQYF.

This chain links TRBV6-5 with TRBJ2-1, with 7 bases matching TRBD2. J gave up 9 bases and V 7 bases, and 9 bases lay outside the gene matches. In germline, CDR1 is MNHEY, CDR2 SVGAGI. The CDR3 spans 13 residues. As DNA, the CDR3 is TGTGCCAGCACCAACGGGGGGAGGAGTGAGCAGTTCTTC. This translates into CASTNGGRSEQFF.